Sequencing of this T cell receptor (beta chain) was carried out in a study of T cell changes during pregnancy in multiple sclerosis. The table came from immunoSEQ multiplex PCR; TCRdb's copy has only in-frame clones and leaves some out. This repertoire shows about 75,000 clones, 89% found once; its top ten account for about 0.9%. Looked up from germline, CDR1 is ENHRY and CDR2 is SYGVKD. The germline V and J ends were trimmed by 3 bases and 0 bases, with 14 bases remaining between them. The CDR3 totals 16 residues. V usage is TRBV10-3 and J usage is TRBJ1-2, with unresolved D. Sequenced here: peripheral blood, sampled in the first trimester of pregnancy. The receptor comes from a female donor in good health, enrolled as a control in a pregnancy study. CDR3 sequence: CAISDQAGLANYGYTF. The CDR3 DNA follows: TGTGCCATCAGTGACCAGGCGGGGTTAGCTAACTATGGCTACACCTTC.